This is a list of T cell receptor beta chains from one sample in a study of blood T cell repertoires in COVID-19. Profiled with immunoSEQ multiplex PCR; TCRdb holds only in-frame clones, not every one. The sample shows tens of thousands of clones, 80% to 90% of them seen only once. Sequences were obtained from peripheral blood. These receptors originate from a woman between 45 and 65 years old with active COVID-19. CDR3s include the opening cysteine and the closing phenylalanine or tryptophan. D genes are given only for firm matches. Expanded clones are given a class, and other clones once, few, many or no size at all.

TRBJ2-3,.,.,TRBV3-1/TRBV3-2,TGTGCCAGCAGCCAAGAAGGCGGGGATACGCAGTATTTT,CASSQEGGDTQYF
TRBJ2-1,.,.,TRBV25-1,TGTGCCAGCAGCCACCGGGACTCACCGTACAATGAGCAGTTCTTC,CASSHRDSPYNEQFF
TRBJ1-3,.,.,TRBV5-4,TGTGCCAGCAGCTCGGGGGGACGGATCTCTGGAAACACCATATATTTT,CASSSGGRISGNTIYF
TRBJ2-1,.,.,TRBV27,TGTGCCAGCAGGGGCTCGTGGGAGCAGTTCTTC,CASRGSWEQFF
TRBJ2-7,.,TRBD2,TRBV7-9,TGTGCCAGCAGCTCGACGACTAGCGGGGCCTCCTACGAGCAGTACTTC,CASSSTTSGASYEQYF
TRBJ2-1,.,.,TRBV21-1,TGTGCCAGCAGCCCAAACGGGGGGGAGGACCTTTACAGTGAGCAGTTCTTC,CASSPNGGEDLYSEQFF
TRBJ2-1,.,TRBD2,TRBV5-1,TGCGCCAGCAGCTTGAAGGGTTCGGGAGCGGGAACTATGAATGAGCAGTTCTTC,CASSLKGSGAGTMNEQFF
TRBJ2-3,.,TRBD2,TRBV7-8,TGTGCCAGCAGTCGCGGGAGCTTAAGCACAGATACGCAGTATTTT,CASSRGSLSTDTQYF
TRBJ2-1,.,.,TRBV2,TGTGCCAGCAGTGAACTAACTTACAATGAGCAGTTCTTC,CASSELTYNEQFF
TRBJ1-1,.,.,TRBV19,TGTGCCAGTAGTATCGCCAGGGGAATAATGAACACTGAAGCTTTCTTT,CASSIARGIMNTEAFF
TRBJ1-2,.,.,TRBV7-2,TGTGCCAGCAGCCCCCAGGGGATCTATGGCTACACCTTC,CASSPQGIYGYTF
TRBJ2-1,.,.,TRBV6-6,TGTGCCAGCAGTTACCGGGGGGCTCTCGATGAGCAGTTCTTC,CASSYRGALDEQFF
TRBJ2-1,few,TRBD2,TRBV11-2,TGTGCCAGCAGCCTGGGACTAGCGGGAGGGGATGAGCAGTTCTTC,CASSLGLAGGDEQFF
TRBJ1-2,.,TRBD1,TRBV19,TGTGCCAGTAGGGCCAGGGGACAGAACTATGGCTACACCTTC,CASRARGQNYGYTF